What follows describes a single T cell receptor (beta chain). Its target is not known. This specimen comes from a study of OX40 agonist ivuxolimab in advanced cancers. Regarding the study as a whole: Certain nonresponders additionally had low normalized T-cell clonal expansion.

The CDR3 is 14 residues long. V dropped 6 bases and J dropped 1 base, with 16 bases sitting between them. The germline CDR1 and CDR2 sequences are SQVTM and ANQGSEA. Sequencing used immunoSEQ multiplex PCR; TCRdb keeps in-frame clones, though not all of them. The repertoire includes 75,000 to 80,000 clones, around 94% of them detected once, and just over 20% sits in the top ten. The source is an adult with an advanced solid tumor such as melanoma, head and neck, liver or kidney cancer. The material was CD4+ or CD8+ T cells sorted from blood, obtained in a trial of the OX40 agonist ivuxolimab. The chain has TRBV29-1 and TRBJ2-7, with D possibly being TRBD1 (6 bases). The CDR3 coding sequence is TGCAGCGTCGTCTACCGGGACACTTCCTACGAGCAGTACTTC. Amino acids: CSVVYRDTSYEQYF.